Presented here are 2 T cell receptor beta chains from one specimen sequenced in a study of graft-versus-host responses after intestinal transplantation. For these receptors, no antigen is known. Measured with immunoSEQ multiplex PCR; TCRdb has only the in-frame clones, and not every one. The repertoire consists of about 88,000 clones, with approximately 87% occurring once and the leading ten covering around 0.11%. The sequenced sample was unstimulated CD4+ T cells sorted from spleen or lymph node cells, obtained before intestinal transplant. These receptors came from a human donor who received an intestinal transplant.

The J gene is TRBJ2-7, the V gene TRBV18; D call uncertain. Germline loops: CDR1 KGHSH, CDR2 LQKENI. This CDR3 has 14 residues. V was pared by 3 bases and J by 3 bases, with 12 bases between. In DNA form, the CDR3 reads TGTGCCAGCTCACCGGATAGCCCACACTACGAGCAGTACTTC. Translated: CASSPDSPHYEQYF.

This chain uses TRBV30 with TRBJ1-5; D perhaps matches TRBD1 (6 bases). The V gene's germline CDR1 is GTSNPN and CDR2 SVGIG (reference sequence). Trimming left V 2 bases short and J 6 bases short, with 14 bases between. There are 14 residues in the CDR3. In DNA form, the CDR3 reads TGTGCCTGGAGTCCCCCCATAGGGGGTCAGCCCCAGCATTTT. Its translation: CAWSPPIGGQPQHF.